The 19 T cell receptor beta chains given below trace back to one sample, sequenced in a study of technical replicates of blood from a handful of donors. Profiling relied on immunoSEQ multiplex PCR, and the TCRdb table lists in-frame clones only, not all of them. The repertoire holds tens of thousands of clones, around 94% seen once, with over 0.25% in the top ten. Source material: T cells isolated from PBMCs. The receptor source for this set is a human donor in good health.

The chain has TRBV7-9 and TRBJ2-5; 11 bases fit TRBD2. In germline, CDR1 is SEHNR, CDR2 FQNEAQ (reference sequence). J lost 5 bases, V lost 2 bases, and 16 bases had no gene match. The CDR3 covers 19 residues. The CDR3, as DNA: TGTGCCAGCAGCTTACTATTGCGTCTACTAGCGGGAGTTCGGGAGACCCAGTACTTC. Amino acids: CASSLLLRLLAGVRETQYF.

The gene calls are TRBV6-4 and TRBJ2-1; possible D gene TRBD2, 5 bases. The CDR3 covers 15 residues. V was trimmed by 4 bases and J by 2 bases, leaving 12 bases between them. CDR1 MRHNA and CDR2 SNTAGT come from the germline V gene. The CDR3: CASSARGNTYNEQFF. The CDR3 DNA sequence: TGTGCCAGCAGTGCTCGGGGTAACACCTACAATGAGCAGTTCTTC.

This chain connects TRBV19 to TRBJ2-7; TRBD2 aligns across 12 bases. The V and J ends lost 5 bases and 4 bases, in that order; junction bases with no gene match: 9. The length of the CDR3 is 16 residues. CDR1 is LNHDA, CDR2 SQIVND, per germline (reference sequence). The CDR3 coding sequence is TGTGCCAGTAGTCTTCAAGGACTAGCGGGAACGTACGAGCAGTACTTC. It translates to CASSLQGLAGTYEQYF.

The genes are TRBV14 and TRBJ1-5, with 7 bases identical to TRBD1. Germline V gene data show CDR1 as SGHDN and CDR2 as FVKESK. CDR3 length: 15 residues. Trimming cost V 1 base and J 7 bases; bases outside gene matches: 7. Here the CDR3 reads CASSQVSGGGQPQHF. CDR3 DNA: TGTGCCAGCAGCCAAGTTAGCGGAGGGGGCCAGCCCCAGCATTTT.

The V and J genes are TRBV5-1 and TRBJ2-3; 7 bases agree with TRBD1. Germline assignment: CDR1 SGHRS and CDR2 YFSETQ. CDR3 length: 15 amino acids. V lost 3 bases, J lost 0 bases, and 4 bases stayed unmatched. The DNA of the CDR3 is TGCGCCAGCAGCTCCACAGGGGCGAGCACAGATACGCAGTATTTT. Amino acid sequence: CASSSTGASTDTQYF. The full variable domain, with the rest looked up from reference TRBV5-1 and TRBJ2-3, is KAGVTQTPRYLIKTRGQQVTLSCSPISGHRSVSWYQQTPGQGLQFLFEYFSETQRNKGNFPGRFSGRQFSNSRSEMNVSTLELGDSALYLCASSSTGASTDTQYFGPGTRLTVL.

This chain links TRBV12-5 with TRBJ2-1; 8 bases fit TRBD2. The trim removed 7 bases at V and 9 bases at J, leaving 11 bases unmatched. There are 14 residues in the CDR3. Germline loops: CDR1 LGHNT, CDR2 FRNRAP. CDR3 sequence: CASAQPGLGVEQFF. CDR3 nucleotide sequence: TGTGCTAGTGCCCAGCCGGGACTAGGAGTTGAGCAGTTCTTC. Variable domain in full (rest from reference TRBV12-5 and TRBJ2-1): DARVTQTPRHKVTEMGQEVTMRCQPILGHNTVFWYRQTMMQGLELLAYFRNRAPLDDSGMPKDRFSAEMPDATLATLKIQPSEPRDSAVYFCASAQPGLGVEQFFGPGTRLTVL.

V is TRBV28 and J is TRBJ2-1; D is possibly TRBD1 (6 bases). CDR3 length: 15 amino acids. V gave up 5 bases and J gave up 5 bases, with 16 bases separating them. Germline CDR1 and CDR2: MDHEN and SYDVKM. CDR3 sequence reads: CASSDPYRDNNEQFF. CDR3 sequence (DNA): TGTGCCAGCAGTGATCCCTACAGGGATAACAATGAGCAGTTCTTC.

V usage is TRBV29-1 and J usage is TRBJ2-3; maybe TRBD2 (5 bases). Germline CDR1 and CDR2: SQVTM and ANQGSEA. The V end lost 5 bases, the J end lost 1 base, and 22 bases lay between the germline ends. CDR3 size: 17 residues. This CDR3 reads CSVSDIGGMTGTDTQYF. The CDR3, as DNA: TGCAGCGTTTCCGATATCGGAGGAATGACTGGCACAGATACGCAGTATTTT.

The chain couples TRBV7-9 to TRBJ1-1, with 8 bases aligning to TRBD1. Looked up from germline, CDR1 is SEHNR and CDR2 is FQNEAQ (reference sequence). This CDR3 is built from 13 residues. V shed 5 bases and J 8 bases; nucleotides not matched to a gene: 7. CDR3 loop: CASSTGGQGEAFF. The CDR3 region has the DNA TGTGCCAGCAGCACAGGGGGGCAGGGAGAAGCTTTCTTT.

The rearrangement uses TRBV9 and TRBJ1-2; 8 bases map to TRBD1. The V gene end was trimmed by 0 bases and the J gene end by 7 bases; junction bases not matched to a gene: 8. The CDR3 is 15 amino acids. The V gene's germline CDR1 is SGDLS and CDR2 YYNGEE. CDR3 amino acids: CASSVAGGSVRGYTF. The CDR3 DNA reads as TGTGCCAGCAGCGTAGCAGGGGGCAGTGTTCGTGGCTACACCTTC.

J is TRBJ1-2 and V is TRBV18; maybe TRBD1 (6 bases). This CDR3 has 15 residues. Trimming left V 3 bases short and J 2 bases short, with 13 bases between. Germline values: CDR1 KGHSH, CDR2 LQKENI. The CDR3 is CASSPSATGNYGYTF. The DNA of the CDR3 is TGTGCCAGCTCACCCAGTGCCACAGGGAACTATGGCTACACCTTC.

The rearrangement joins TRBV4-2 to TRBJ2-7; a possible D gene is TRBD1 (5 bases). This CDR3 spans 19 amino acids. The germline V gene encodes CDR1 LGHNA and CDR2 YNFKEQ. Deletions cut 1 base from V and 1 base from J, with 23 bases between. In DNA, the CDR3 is TGTGCCAGCAGCCAAGGCGGCACCACCACTCAGGGTGCATCCTACGAGCAGTACTTC. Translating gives CASSQGGTTTQGASYEQYF.

This chain's CDR3 is CASSKRTGTRGNTEAFF. Written as DNA, the CDR3 is TGTGCCAGTAGTAAAAGGACAGGGACCCGCGGGAACACTGAAGCTTTCTTT. The chain recombines TRBV19 with TRBJ1-1; 8 nucleotides agree with TRBD1. This CDR3 region has 17 residues. Trimming removed 4 bases from V and 1 base from J; junction bases left unmatched: 11. Germline loops: CDR1 LNHDA, CDR2 SQIVND (reference sequence).

CDR3 residues: CASSLSNNEQFF. The CDR3 region has the DNA TGTGCCAGCAGCCTAAGTAACAATGAGCAGTTCTTC. The genes are TRBV5-4 and TRBJ2-1; D unclear. Trimming left V 4 bases short and J 5 bases short, with 7 bases between. Germline-derived CDR1 and CDR2 are SGHNT and YYREEE (reference sequence). The CDR3 has 12 residues.

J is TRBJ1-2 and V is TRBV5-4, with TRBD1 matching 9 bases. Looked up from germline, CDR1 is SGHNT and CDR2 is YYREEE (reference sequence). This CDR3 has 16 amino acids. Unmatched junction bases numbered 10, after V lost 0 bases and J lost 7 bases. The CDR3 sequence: CASSLGTGATLFGYTF. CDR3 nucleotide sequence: TGTGCCAGCAGCTTGGGGACAGGGGCCACCTTGTTTGGCTACACCTTC.

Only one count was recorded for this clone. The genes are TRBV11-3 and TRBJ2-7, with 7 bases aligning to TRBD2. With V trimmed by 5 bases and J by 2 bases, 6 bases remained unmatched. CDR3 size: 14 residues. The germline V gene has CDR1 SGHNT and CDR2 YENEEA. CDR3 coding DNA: TGTGCCAGCAGCCTCAGGCGGGAGACCTACGAGCAGTACTTC. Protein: CASSLRRETYEQYF.

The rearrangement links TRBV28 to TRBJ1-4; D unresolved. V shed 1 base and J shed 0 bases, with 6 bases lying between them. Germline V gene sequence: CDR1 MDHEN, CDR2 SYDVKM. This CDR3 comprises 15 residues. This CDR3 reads CASSLSSATNEKLFF. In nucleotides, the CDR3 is TGTGCCAGCAGTTTATCGTCTGCAACTAATGAAAAACTGTTTTTT.

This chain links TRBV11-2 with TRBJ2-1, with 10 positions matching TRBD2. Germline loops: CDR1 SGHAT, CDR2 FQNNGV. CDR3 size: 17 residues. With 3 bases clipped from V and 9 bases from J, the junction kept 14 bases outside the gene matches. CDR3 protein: CASSFDGMLAGVSEQFF. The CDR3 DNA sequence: TGTGCCAGCAGCTTTGATGGCATGCTAGCGGGAGTCAGTGAGCAGTTCTTC.

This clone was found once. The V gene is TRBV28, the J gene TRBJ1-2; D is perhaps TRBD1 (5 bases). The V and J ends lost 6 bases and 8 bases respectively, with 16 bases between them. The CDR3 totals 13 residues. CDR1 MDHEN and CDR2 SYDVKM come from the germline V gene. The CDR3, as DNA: TGTGCCAGCAGACTTCCGGGACTCGGGGGCTACACCTTC. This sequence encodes CASRLPGLGGYTF.